These T cell receptor beta chains were read from a single sample in a study of cytomegalovirus exposure and HLA in healthy donors. TCRdb keeps only in-frame clones here, not all; method: immunoSEQ multiplex PCR. Of 60,000 to 80,000 clones in the sample, around four fifths were seen once. Sequencing input: PBMCs. These receptors all come from a girl aged 5-17 years in good health and CMV-seropositive. Each CDR3 is given with its conserved first and last residue.

TRBV4-1 CASSVGSSTNEKLFF
TRBV2 CASSGDRAGEQFF
TRBV2 CASAFIGSGEKLFF
TRBV29-1 CSVEVSPYEQYF
TRBV30 CACRGDEQYF
TRBV29-1 CSVEKGQNYGYTF
TRBV28 CASSLYRVIGEKLFF
TRBV5-5 CASRSQGRTYSPLHF
TRBV30 CAWRQGNYGYTF
TRBV29-1 CSVEQHHSGGLTDTQYF
TRBV6-4 CASSGWKKGETFNQPQHF
TRBV28 CASLPPGQTYEQYF
TRBV5-8 CASSLVQGMSLEQYF
TRBV2 CASSEKAGHTPLHF
TRBV2 CASSDAGGYQPQHF
TRBV30 CAWSATGNTEAFF
TRBV4-2 CASSPRQGRVDEKLFF